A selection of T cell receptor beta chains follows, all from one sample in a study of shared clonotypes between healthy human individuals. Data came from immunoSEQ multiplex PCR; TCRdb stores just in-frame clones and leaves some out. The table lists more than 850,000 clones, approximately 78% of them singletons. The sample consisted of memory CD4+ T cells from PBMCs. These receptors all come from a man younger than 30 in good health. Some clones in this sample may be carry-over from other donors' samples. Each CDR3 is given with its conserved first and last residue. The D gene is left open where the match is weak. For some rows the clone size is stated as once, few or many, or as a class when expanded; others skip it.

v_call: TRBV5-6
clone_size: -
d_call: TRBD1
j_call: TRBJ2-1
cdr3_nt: TGTGCCAGCAGCCGACAGGGGGCAGGTAGCAATGAGCAGTTCTTC
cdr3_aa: CASSRQGAGSNEQFF

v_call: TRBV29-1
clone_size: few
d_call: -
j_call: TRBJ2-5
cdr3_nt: TGCAGCGTCCCTCCACCCGGGACACAGCAAGAGACCCAGTACTTC
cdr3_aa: CSVPPPGTQQETQYF

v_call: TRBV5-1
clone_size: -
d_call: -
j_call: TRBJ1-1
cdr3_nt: TGCGCCAGCAGCTTGACCTCCCCGTTTGGAATGAACACTGAAGCTTTCTTT
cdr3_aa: CASSLTSPFGMNTEAFF

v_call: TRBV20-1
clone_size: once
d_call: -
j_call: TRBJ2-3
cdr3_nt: TGCAGTGCTAGTATGCCAGATACGCAGTATTTT
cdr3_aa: CSASMPDTQYF

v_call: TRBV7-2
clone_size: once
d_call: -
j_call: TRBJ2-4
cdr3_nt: TGTGCCAGCAGTTGGGACATCGGCGGGAACATTCAGTACTTC
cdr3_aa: CASSWDIGGNIQYF

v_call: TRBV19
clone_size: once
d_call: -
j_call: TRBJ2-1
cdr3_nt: TGTGCCAGTAGTATACTCCCCGCGCGGGGCCGACCTGGTGAGCAGTTCTTC
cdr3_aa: CASSILPARGRPGEQFF

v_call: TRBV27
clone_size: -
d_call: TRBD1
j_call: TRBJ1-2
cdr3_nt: TGTGCCAGCAGGCCGGGACAGGATACTAACTATGGCTACACCTTC
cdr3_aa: CASRPGQDTNYGYTF

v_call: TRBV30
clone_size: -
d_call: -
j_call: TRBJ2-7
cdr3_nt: TGTGCCTGGAGTGTACGGCAGGAGGGCTTCTACGAGCAGTACTTC
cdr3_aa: CAWSVRQEGFYEQYF

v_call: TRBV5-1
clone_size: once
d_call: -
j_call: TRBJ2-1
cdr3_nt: TGCGCCAGCAGCTTGGGGGCAGCCAACAATGAGCAGTTCTTC
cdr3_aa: CASSLGAANNEQFF

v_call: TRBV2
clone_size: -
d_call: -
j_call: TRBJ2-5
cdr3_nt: TGTGCCAGCAGTGAAGGCCCCAGTCAAGAGACCCAGTACTTC
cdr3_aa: CASSEGPSQETQYF

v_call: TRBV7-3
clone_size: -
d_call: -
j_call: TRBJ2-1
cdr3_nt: TGTGCCAGCAGCTTACAGGCCTACCCCCCATACAATGAGCAGTTCTTC
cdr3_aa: CASSLQAYPPYNEQFF

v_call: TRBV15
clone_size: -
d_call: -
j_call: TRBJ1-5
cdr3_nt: TGTGCCACCAGCGACCCCGTCAGGCCCCTTCAGCCCCAGCATTTT
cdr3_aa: CATSDPVRPLQPQHF

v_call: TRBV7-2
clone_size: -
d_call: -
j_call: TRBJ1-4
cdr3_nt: TGTGCCAGCAGCTTAGCGGGGGGTTCCAATGAAAAACTGTTTTTT
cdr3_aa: CASSLAGGSNEKLFF

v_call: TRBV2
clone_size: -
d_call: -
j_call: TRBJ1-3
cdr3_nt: TGTGCCAGTAGATTCAGGATGAGCTCTGGAAACACCATATATTTT
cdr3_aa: CASRFRMSSGNTIYF

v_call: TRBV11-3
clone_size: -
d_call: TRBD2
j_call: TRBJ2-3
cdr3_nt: TGTGCCAGCAGCTCGGGACTAGCGGGAGGGGGCGATACGCAGTATTTT
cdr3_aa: CASSSGLAGGGDTQYF

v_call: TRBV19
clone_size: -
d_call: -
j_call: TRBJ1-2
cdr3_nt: TGTGCCAGTAGTATCCCAGGGGACTATGGCTACACCTTC
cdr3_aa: CASSIPGDYGYTF

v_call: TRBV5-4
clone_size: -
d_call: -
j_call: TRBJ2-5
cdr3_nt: TGTGCCAGCAGCTTGGCCTACGGAGCTCAAGAGACCCAGTACTTC
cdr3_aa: CASSLAYGAQETQYF

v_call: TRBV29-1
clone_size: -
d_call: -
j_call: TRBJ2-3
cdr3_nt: TGCAGCTCGGAAGAAAATGCGGATACGCAGTATTTT
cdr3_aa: CSSEENADTQYF

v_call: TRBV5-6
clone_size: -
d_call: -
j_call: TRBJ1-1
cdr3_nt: TGTGCCAGCAGCTTACGGGTGGGGAACACTGAAGCTTTCTTT
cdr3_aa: CASSLRVGNTEAFF

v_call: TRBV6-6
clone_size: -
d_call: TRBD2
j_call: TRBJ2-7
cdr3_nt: TGTGCCACCCTACTAGCGGCAACCTACGAGCAGTACTTC
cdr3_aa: CATLLAATYEQYF

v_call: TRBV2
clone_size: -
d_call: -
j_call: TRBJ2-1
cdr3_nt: TGTGCCAGCAGAAGTACAGGGTCCAACAATGAGCAGTTCTTC
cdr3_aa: CASRSTGSNNEQFF

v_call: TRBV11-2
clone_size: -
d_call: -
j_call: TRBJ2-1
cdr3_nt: TGTGCCAGCAGCCCTCCCGGGCCAAGGTACCCCAATGAGCAGTTCTTC
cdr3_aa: CASSPPGPRYPNEQFF

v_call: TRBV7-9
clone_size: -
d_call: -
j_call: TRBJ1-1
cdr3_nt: TGTGCCAGCAGCCCCACAACGGGAAAAGGGGGACAAGGTACTGAAGCTTTCTTT
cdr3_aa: CASSPTTGKGGQGTEAFF

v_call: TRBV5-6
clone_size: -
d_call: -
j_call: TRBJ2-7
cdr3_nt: TGTGCCAGCAGCGAGGACGGAAACTCCTACGAGCAGTACTTC
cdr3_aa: CASSEDGNSYEQYF

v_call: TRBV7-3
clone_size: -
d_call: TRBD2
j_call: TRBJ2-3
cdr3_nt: TGTGCCAGCAGCCCAATAGCGGGAGGACCAAGTGATACGCAGTATTTT
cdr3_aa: CASSPIAGGPSDTQYF

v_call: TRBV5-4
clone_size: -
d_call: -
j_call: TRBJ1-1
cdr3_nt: TGTGCCAGCAGCTTGGAAGGGGGTGGGTACACTGAAGCTTTCTTT
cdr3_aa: CASSLEGGGYTEAFF

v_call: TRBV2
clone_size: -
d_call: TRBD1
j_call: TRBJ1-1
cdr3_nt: TGTGCCAGCGGGCGACAGGGGGACACTGAAGCTTTCTTT
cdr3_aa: CASGRQGDTEAFF

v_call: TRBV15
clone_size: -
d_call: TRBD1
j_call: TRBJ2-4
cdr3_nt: TGTGCCACCAGCAGAGCCGGGACAGGCGGGGTCATTCAGTACTTC
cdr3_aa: CATSRAGTGGVIQYF

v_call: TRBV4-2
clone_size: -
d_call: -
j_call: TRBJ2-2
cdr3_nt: TGTGCCAGCAGCCAAGAGAGGCGCACCGGGGAGCTGTTTTTT
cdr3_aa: CASSQERRTGELFF

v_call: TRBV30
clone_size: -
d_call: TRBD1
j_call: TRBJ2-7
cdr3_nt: TGTGCCTGGAGTAGAGGGACAGCTTACGAGCAGTACTTC
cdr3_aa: CAWSRGTAYEQYF

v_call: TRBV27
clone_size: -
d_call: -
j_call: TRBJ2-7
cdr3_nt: TGTGCCAGCACGGTCAGGAGCTCCTACGAGCAGTACTTC
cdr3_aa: CASTVRSSYEQYF

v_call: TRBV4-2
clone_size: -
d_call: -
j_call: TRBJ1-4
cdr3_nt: TGTGCCAGCAGCCCAACAGGGAGTAATGAAAAACTGTTTTTT
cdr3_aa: CASSPTGSNEKLFF

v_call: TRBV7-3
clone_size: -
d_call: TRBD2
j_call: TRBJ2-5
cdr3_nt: TGTGCCAGCAGTCTGGGACTAGCGGGAGAGACCCAGTACTTC
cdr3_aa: CASSLGLAGETQYF

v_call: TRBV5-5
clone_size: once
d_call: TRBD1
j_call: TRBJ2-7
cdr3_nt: TGTGCCAGCAGCCGCGGACAGGATTACGAGCAGTACTTC
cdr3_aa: CASSRGQDYEQYF

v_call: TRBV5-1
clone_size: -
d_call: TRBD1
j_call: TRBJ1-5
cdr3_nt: TGCGCCAGCAGCCCGCGGACAGGGGAATATCAGCCCCAGCATTTT
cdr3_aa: CASSPRTGEYQPQHF

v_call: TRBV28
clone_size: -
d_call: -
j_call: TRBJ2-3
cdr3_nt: TGTGCCAGCAAGCTAGCGAACACAGATACGCAGTATTTT
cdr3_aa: CASKLANTDTQYF

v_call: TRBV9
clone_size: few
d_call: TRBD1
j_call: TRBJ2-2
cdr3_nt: TGTGCCAGCAGCGGCACAGGGGGCGCTAACACCGGGGAGCTGTTTTTT
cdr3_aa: CASSGTGGANTGELFF

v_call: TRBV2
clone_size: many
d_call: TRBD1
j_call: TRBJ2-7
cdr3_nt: TGTGCCAGCAGCGTCGGACAGGGCCCCTACGAGCAGTACTTC
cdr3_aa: CASSVGQGPYEQYF

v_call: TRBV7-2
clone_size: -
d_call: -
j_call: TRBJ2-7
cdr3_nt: TGTGCCAGCAGCCCGCCGGAGACAATCGCCTACGAGCAGTACTTC
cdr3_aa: CASSPPETIAYEQYF

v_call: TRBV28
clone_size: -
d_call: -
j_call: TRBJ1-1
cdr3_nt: TGTGCCAGCAGTTTAAAGGGGTCCAACACTGAAGCTTTCTTT
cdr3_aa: CASSLKGSNTEAFF

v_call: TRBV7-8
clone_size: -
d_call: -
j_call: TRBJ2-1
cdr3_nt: TGTGCCAGCAGCTTAGATTTCCAATCCTACAATGAGCAGTTCTTC
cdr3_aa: CASSLDFQSYNEQFF

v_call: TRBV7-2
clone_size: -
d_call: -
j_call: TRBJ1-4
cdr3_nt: TGTGCCAGCAGCTCTCTTATAGCGTCGGGGTCGGTTTTCGAAAAACTGTTTTTT
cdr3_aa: CASSSLIASGSVFEKLFF

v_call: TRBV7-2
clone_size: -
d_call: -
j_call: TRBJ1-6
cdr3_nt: TGTGCCAGCAGCTTAGCCAGTAACAAACCCAATTCACCCCTCCACTTT
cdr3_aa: CASSLASNKPNSPLHF

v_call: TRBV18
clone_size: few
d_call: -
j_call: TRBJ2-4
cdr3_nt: TGTGCCAGCTCACCCGGCTTCAGGCGGATTCAGTACTTC
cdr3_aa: CASSPGFRRIQYF

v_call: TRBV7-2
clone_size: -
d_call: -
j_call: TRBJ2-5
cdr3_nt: TGTGCCAGCAGCTTAAGCATGGAGGGAACGGGAGAGCAGTACTTC
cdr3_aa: CASSLSMEGTGEQYF

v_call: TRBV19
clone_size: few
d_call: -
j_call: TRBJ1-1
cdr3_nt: TGTGCCAGTAGTTTAAGACCAGGAGCCAACACTGAAGCTTTCTTT
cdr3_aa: CASSLRPGANTEAFF